Listed below are T cell receptor beta chains from one sample, sequenced in a study of T cells after yellow fever vaccination. TCRdb re-analysed the 5' RACE reads in MiXCR, keeping a single row per CDR3 protein. The data show about 50,000 distinct CDR3 sequences, about 7.9% seen once. The starting material was CD8+ T cells sorted from PBMCs, obtained more than 13 days after the first yellow fever vaccination. The receptor source for this set is a man aged 18 to 35 who received the YFV17D yellow fever vaccine. The CDR3 runs from the conserved cysteine through the conserved F or W. The order of the fields is D gene, clone size, V gene, J gene, CDR3 protein, CDR3 DNA. A D gene is named only where the DNA matches it firmly. The size field is filled for only some rows; it gives once, few, many or a size class.

D gene: .
clone size: many
V gene: TRBV7-6
J gene: TRBJ2-3
CDR3 protein: CASSGPGRRASTDTQYF
CDR3 DNA: TGTGCCAGCAGCGGACCGGGCCGGCGGGCTAGCACAGATACGCAGTATTTT

D gene: TRBD2
clone size: many
V gene: TRBV9
J gene: TRBJ2-5
CDR3 protein: CASSSYSGGPAETQYF
CDR3 DNA: TGTGCCAGCAGCTCCTATAGCGGGGGCCCCGCGGAGACCCAGTACTTC

D gene: .
clone size: many
V gene: TRBV4-1
J gene: TRBJ2-1
CDR3 protein: CASSLYTGNEQFF
CDR3 DNA: TGCGCCAGCAGCTTATACACGGGGAATGAGCAGTTCTTC

D gene: .
clone size: many
V gene: TRBV7-3
J gene: TRBJ1-5
CDR3 protein: CASSTGVHQPQHF
CDR3 DNA: TGTGCCAGCAGCACAGGTGTCCATCAGCCCCAGCATTTT

D gene: TRBD2
clone size: many
V gene: TRBV7-9
J gene: TRBJ2-1
CDR3 protein: CASSSPLAGHNEQFF
CDR3 DNA: TGTGCCAGCAGCTCCCCACTAGCGGGGCACAATGAGCAGTTCTTC

D gene: TRBD1
clone size: many
V gene: TRBV6-2/TRBV6-3
J gene: TRBJ2-7
CDR3 protein: CASSSGQTYEQYF
CDR3 DNA: TGTGCCAGCAGCTCGGGACAGACCTACGAGCAGTACTTC

D gene: .
clone size: many
V gene: TRBV3-1
J gene: TRBJ2-3
CDR3 protein: CASSHPRGASGRIGDTQYF
CDR3 DNA: TGTGCCAGCAGCCACCCAAGGGGGGCGTCGGGTCGAATCGGCGATACGCAGTATTTT

D gene: .
clone size: many
V gene: TRBV6-1
J gene: TRBJ2-3
CDR3 protein: CASSPAITDTQYF
CDR3 DNA: TGTGCCAGCAGTCCGGCCATCACAGATACGCAGTATTTT

D gene: .
clone size: many
V gene: TRBV5-1
J gene: TRBJ2-5
CDR3 protein: CASSSTAGETQYF
CDR3 DNA: TGCGCCAGCAGTTCGACGGCGGGAGAGACCCAGTACTTC

D gene: .
clone size: many
V gene: TRBV30
J gene: TRBJ2-2
CDR3 protein: CAWSPIMGGRELFF
CDR3 DNA: TGTGCCTGGAGTCCAATCATGGGGGGCCGGGAGCTGTTTTTT

D gene: .
clone size: many
V gene: TRBV28
J gene: TRBJ1-1
CDR3 protein: CASSVQGRVTEAFF
CDR3 DNA: TGTGCCAGCAGTGTCCAGGGAAGGGTCACTGAAGCTTTCTTT

D gene: TRBD1
clone size: many
V gene: TRBV15
J gene: TRBJ2-3
CDR3 protein: CATSKIQGRHTDTQYF
CDR3 DNA: TGTGCCACCAGCAAAATACAGGGGCGGCACACAGATACGCAGTATTTT

D gene: .
clone size: many
V gene: TRBV7-2
J gene: TRBJ1-1
CDR3 protein: CASSLGNGEAFF
CDR3 DNA: TGTGCCAGCAGCTTGGGGAACGGTGAAGCTTTCTTT

D gene: .
clone size: many
V gene: TRBV7-9
J gene: TRBJ2-2
CDR3 protein: CASRLPRGYTGELFF
CDR3 DNA: TGTGCCAGCAGGTTGCCCCGTGGGTACACCGGGGAGCTGTTTTTT

D gene: TRBD2
clone size: many
V gene: TRBV5-1
J gene: TRBJ2-2
CDR3 protein: CASWVGLAANTGELFF
CDR3 DNA: TGCGCCAGCTGGGTCGGACTAGCGGCGAACACCGGGGAGCTGTTTTTT

D gene: .
clone size: few
V gene: TRBV30
J gene: TRBJ2-6
CDR3 protein: CACPTPGSSGANVLTF
CDR3 DNA: TGTGCCTGTCCCACACCGGGGAGCTCTGGGGCCAACGTCCTGACTTTC

D gene: .
clone size: many
V gene: TRBV7-6
J gene: TRBJ1-3
CDR3 protein: CASSLAPYGNTIYF
CDR3 DNA: TGTGCCAGCAGCTTAGCGCCCTATGGAAACACCATATATTTT

D gene: .
clone size: many
V gene: TRBV5-1
J gene: TRBJ2-7
CDR3 protein: CASSLEGVEGHEQYF
CDR3 DNA: TGCGCCAGCAGCTTGGAGGGGGTAGAGGGCCACGAGCAGTACTTC

D gene: .
clone size: many
V gene: TRBV7-6
J gene: TRBJ2-1
CDR3 protein: CASSLMGNNEQFF
CDR3 DNA: TGTGCCAGCAGCTTAATGGGAAACAATGAGCAGTTCTTC

D gene: TRBD2
clone size: .
V gene: TRBV4-1
J gene: TRBJ2-5
CDR3 protein: CASSQAALAGGGRETQYF
CDR3 DNA: TGCGCCAGCAGCCAAGCGGCGCTAGCGGGGGGCGGGCGAGAGACCCAGTACTTC

D gene: .
clone size: many
V gene: TRBV4-3
J gene: TRBJ2-5
CDR3 protein: CASSQDGLRETQYF
CDR3 DNA: TGCGCCAGCAGCCAAGATGGCTTGAGGGAGACCCAGTACTTC

D gene: .
clone size: many
V gene: TRBV4-1
J gene: TRBJ1-6
CDR3 protein: CASSQGTSNSPLHF
CDR3 DNA: TGCGCCAGCAGCCAAGGGACAAGTAACTCACCCCTCCACTTT

D gene: .
clone size: many
V gene: TRBV7-9
J gene: TRBJ1-1
CDR3 protein: CASSLRDEAFF
CDR3 DNA: TGTGCCAGCAGCTTACGCGATGAAGCTTTCTTT

D gene: .
clone size: many
V gene: TRBV4-1
J gene: TRBJ2-1
CDR3 protein: CASSSGSSYNEQFF
CDR3 DNA: TGCGCCAGCAGCAGCGGTAGCTCCTACAATGAGCAGTTCTTC

D gene: .
clone size: many
V gene: TRBV5-1
J gene: TRBJ2-7
CDR3 protein: CASSISTGSEQYF
CDR3 DNA: TGCGCCAGCAGTATCTCAACGGGGAGCGAGCAGTACTTC

D gene: TRBD2
clone size: many
V gene: TRBV7-8
J gene: TRBJ2-3
CDR3 protein: CASSLTSGTQYF
CDR3 DNA: TGTGCCAGCAGCTTAACTAGCGGTACGCAGTATTTT

D gene: .
clone size: many
V gene: TRBV10-3
J gene: TRBJ1-2
CDR3 protein: CATDSSYGYTF
CDR3 DNA: TGTGCCACCGACAGTTCCTATGGCTACACCTTC

D gene: TRBD1
clone size: many
V gene: TRBV7-9
J gene: TRBJ2-3
CDR3 protein: CASSPWTGASTDTQYF
CDR3 DNA: TGTGCCAGCAGCCCCTGGACAGGGGCTAGCACAGATACGCAGTATTTT

D gene: TRBD1
clone size: many
V gene: TRBV12-3/TRBV12-4
J gene: TRBJ2-3
CDR3 protein: CASTHWGQSLADTQYF
CDR3 DNA: TGTGCCAGCACCCATTGGGGACAGAGTCTAGCAGATACGCAGTATTTT

D gene: TRBD1
clone size: many
V gene: TRBV7-9
J gene: TRBJ2-7
CDR3 protein: CASSNRDRDIYEQYF
CDR3 DNA: TGTGCCAGCAGCAACCGGGACAGGGATATTTACGAGCAGTACTTC

D gene: .
clone size: many
V gene: TRBV5-1
J gene: TRBJ2-1
CDR3 protein: CASSLGIVEQFF
CDR3 DNA: TGCGCCAGCAGTTTGGGGATTGTGGAGCAGTTCTTC

D gene: .
clone size: many
V gene: TRBV6-2/TRBV6-3
J gene: TRBJ2-7
CDR3 protein: CASSPWTATYEQYF
CDR3 DNA: TGTGCCAGCAGTCCATGGACAGCTACCTACGAGCAGTACTTC

D gene: TRBD2
clone size: .
V gene: TRBV5-4
J gene: TRBJ2-7
CDR3 protein: CASSPGGDEQYF
CDR3 DNA: TGTGCCAGCAGCCCGGGAGGGGACGAGCAGTACTTC

D gene: .
clone size: few
V gene: TRBV7-7
J gene: TRBJ2-2
CDR3 protein: CASSLNLAPYLTGNTGELFF
CDR3 DNA: TGTGCCAGCAGCCTCAACCTGGCTCCATATCTTACGGGTAACACCGGGGAGCTGTTTTTT

D gene: TRBD1
clone size: many
V gene: TRBV7-9
J gene: TRBJ1-4
CDR3 protein: CASRTGTVEKLFF
CDR3 DNA: TGTGCCAGCAGAACCGGGACAGTTGAAAAACTGTTTTTT

D gene: TRBD1
clone size: many
V gene: TRBV4-1
J gene: TRBJ2-7
CDR3 protein: CASSQVEGQGYEQYF
CDR3 DNA: TGCGCCAGCAGCCAAGTCGAGGGACAGGGATACGAGCAGTACTTC

D gene: .
clone size: many
V gene: TRBV5-1
J gene: TRBJ2-1
CDR3 protein: CASSWAEGANNEQFF
CDR3 DNA: TGCGCCAGCAGCTGGGCGGAGGGGGCTAACAATGAGCAGTTCTTC

D gene: TRBD1
clone size: many
V gene: TRBV4-3
J gene: TRBJ1-2
CDR3 protein: CASSLRTGLNGYTF
CDR3 DNA: TGCGCCAGCAGCCTCCGGACAGGGCTTAATGGCTACACCTTC

D gene: .
clone size: .
V gene: TRBV7-9
J gene: TRBJ2-1
CDR3 protein: CASSLLVADISYNEQFF
CDR3 DNA: TGTGCCAGCAGCTTACTTGTGGCAGATATCTCCTACAATGAGCAGTTCTTC

D gene: .
clone size: many
V gene: TRBV4-3
J gene: TRBJ2-3
CDR3 protein: CASSQDRQSSTDTQYF
CDR3 DNA: TGCGCCAGCAGCCAAGATCGCCAGTCTAGCACAGATACGCAGTATTTT

D gene: .
clone size: many
V gene: TRBV12-3/TRBV12-4
J gene: TRBJ2-6
CDR3 protein: CASSNSVEANVLTF
CDR3 DNA: TGTGCCAGCAGCAATTCCGTAGAGGCCAACGTCCTGACTTTC

D gene: .
clone size: many
V gene: TRBV4-3
J gene: TRBJ2-2
CDR3 protein: CASSQFFMGQDGELFF
CDR3 DNA: TGCGCCAGCAGCCAATTTTTCATGGGGCAGGACGGGGAGCTGTTTTTT

D gene: .
clone size: few
V gene: TRBV4-1
J gene: TRBJ2-5
CDR3 protein: CASSQVTGQETQYF
CDR3 DNA: TGCGCCAGCAGCCAAGTTACCGGCCAAGAGACCCAGTACTTC

D gene: .
clone size: many
V gene: TRBV20-1
J gene: TRBJ2-1
CDR3 protein: CSASGELNEQFF
CDR3 DNA: TGCAGTGCTAGTGGGGAGTTGAATGAGCAGTTCTTC

D gene: TRBD1
clone size: many
V gene: TRBV4-3
J gene: TRBJ2-5
CDR3 protein: CASSPTGDGETQYF
CDR3 DNA: TGCGCCAGCAGCCCGACAGGGGACGGAGAGACCCAGTACTTC

D gene: .
clone size: many
V gene: TRBV7-9
J gene: TRBJ1-1
CDR3 protein: CASSPPVGGTEAFF
CDR3 DNA: TGTGCCAGCAGCCCGCCTGTGGGGGGAACTGAAGCTTTCTTT

D gene: TRBD2
clone size: many
V gene: TRBV9
J gene: TRBJ2-2
CDR3 protein: CASSEPGTSGGENTGELFF
CDR3 DNA: TGTGCCAGCAGCGAGCCCGGGACTAGCGGGGGCGAGAACACCGGGGAGCTGTTTTTT

D gene: TRBD2
clone size: many
V gene: TRBV4-2
J gene: TRBJ2-3
CDR3 protein: CASSQEAGLAGSPSTDTQYF
CDR3 DNA: TGTGCCAGCAGCCAAGAGGCGGGACTAGCGGGGTCCCCTAGCACAGATACGCAGTATTTT

D gene: TRBD2
clone size: many
V gene: TRBV2
J gene: TRBJ2-3
CDR3 protein: CASSVGGTSSTDTQYF
CDR3 DNA: TGTGCCAGCAGTGTGGGAGGGACCTCTAGCACAGATACGCAGTATTTT

D gene: .
clone size: many
V gene: TRBV6-5
J gene: TRBJ2-1
CDR3 protein: CASSKDLGGPYNEQFF
CDR3 DNA: TGTGCCAGCAGCAAAGATCTAGGGGGACCTTACAATGAGCAGTTCTTC

D gene: .
clone size: many
V gene: TRBV12-3/TRBV12-4
J gene: TRBJ2-7
CDR3 protein: CASSRGLEQYF
CDR3 DNA: TGTGCCAGCAGTAGGGGACTTGAGCAGTACTTC

D gene: .
clone size: few
V gene: TRBV19
J gene: TRBJ1-5
CDR3 protein: CASSPGNQPQHF
CDR3 DNA: TGTGCCAGTAGTCCAGGCAATCAGCCCCAGCATTTT

D gene: .
clone size: many
V gene: TRBV5-4
J gene: TRBJ1-1
CDR3 protein: CASSLVEGMNTEAFF
CDR3 DNA: TGTGCCAGCAGCTTGGTAGAAGGGATGAACACTGAAGCTTTCTTT

D gene: TRBD1
clone size: many
V gene: TRBV7-9
J gene: TRBJ2-6
CDR3 protein: CASSLGGTGFSGANVLTF
CDR3 DNA: TGTGCCAGCAGCTTAGGCGGGACAGGGTTCTCTGGGGCCAACGTCCTGACTTTC

D gene: TRBD1
clone size: many
V gene: TRBV12-3/TRBV12-4
J gene: TRBJ1-6
CDR3 protein: CASGTTGNSPLHF
CDR3 DNA: TGTGCCAGCGGTACGACAGGGAACTCACCCCTCCACTTT

D gene: .
clone size: .
V gene: TRBV6-5
J gene: TRBJ2-2
CDR3 protein: CASSYEVSGFTGELFF
CDR3 DNA: TGTGCCAGCAGTTACGAAGTGTCGGGATTCACCGGGGAGCTGTTTTTT

D gene: .
clone size: many
V gene: TRBV4-1
J gene: TRBJ2-5
CDR3 protein: CASSQGGAGASPLMGQETQYF
CDR3 DNA: TGCGCCAGCAGCCAAGGCGGGGCCGGCGCCTCTCCCCTAATGGGTCAAGAGACCCAGTACTTC

D gene: .
clone size: many
V gene: TRBV6-6
J gene: TRBJ2-4
CDR3 protein: CASSYGSIDIQYF
CDR3 DNA: TGTGCCAGCAGTTACGGGTCGATTGACATTCAGTACTTC

D gene: .
clone size: many
V gene: TRBV6-2/TRBV6-3
J gene: TRBJ2-1
CDR3 protein: CASSHGLGGEQFF
CDR3 DNA: TGTGCCAGCAGCCACGGGTTGGGTGGCGAGCAGTTCTTC